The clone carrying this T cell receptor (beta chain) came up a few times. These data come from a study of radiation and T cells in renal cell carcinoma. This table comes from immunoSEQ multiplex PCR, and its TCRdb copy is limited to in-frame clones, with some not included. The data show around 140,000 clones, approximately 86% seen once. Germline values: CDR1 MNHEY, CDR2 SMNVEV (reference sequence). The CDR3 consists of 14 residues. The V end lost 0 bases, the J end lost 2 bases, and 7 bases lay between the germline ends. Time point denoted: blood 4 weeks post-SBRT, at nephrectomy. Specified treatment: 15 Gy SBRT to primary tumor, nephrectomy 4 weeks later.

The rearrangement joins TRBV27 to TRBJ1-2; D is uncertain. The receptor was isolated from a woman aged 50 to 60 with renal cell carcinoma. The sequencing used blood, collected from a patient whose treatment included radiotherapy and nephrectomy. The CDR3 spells CASSLSGPNYGYTF. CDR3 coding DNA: TGTGCCAGCAGTTTATCGGGCCCGAACTATGGCTACACCTTC.